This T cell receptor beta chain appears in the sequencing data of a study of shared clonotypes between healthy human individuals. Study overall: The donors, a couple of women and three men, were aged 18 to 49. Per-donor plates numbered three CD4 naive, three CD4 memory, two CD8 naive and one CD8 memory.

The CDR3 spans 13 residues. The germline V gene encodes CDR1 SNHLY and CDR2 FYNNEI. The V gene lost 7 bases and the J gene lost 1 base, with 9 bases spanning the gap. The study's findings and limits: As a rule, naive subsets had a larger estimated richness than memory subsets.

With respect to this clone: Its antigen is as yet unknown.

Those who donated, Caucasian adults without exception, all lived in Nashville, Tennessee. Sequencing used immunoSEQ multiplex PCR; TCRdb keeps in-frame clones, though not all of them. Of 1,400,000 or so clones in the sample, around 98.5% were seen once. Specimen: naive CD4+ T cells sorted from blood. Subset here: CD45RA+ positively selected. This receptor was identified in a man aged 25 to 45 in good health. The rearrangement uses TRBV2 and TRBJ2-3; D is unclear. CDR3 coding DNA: TGTGCCAGCACCCTGGGTGGCACAGATACGCAGTATTTT. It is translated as CASTLGGTDTQYF.